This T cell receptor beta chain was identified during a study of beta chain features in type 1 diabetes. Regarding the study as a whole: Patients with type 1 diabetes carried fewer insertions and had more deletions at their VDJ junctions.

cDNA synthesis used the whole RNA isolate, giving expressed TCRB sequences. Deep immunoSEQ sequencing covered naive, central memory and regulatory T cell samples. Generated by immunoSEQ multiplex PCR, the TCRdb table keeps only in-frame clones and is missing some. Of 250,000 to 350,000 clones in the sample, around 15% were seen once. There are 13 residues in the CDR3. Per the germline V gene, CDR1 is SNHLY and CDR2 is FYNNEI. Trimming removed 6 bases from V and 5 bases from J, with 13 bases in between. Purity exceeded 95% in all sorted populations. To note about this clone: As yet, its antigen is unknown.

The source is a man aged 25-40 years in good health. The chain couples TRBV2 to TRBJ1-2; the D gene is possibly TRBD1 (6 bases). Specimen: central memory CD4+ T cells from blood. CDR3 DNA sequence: TGTGCCAGCAGCGACAGGACGGAATATGGCTACACCTTC. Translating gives CASSDRTEYGYTF.